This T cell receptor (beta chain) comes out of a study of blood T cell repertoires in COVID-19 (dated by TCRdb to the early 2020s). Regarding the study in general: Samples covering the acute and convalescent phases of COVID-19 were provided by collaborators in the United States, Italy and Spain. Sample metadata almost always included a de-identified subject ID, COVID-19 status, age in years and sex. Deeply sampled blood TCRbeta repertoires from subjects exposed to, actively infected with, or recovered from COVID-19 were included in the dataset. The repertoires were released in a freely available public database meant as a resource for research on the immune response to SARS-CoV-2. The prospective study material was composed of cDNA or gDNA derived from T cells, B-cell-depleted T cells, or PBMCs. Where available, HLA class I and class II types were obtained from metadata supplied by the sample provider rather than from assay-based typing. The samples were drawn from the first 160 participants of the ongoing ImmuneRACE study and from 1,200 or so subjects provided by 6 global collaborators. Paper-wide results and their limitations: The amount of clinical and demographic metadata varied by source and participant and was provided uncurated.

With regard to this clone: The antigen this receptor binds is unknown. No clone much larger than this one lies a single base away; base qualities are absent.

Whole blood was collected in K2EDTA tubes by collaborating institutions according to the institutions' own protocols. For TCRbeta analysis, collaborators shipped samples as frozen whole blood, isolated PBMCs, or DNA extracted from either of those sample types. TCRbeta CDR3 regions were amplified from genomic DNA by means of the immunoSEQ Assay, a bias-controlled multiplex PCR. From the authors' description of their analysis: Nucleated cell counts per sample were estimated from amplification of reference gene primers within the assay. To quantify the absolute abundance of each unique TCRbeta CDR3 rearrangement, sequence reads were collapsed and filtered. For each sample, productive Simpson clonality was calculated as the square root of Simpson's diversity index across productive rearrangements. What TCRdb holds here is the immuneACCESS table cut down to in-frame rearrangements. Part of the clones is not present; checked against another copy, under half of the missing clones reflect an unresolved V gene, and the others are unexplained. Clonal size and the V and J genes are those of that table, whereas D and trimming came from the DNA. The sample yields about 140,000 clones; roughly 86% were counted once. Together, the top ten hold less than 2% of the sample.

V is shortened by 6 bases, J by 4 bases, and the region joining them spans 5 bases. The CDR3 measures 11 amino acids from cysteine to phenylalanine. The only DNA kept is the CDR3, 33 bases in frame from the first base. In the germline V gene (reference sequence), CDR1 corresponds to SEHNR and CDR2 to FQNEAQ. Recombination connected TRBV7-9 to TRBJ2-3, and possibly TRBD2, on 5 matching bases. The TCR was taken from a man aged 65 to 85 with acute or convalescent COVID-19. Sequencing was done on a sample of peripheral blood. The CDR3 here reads CASRGADTQYF. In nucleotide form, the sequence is TGTGCCAGCAGGGGAGCAGATACGCAGTATTTT.